This T cell receptor (beta chain) is from a study of T cells after yellow fever vaccination. Study-wide background: SMART-Seq v4 Ultra Low Input served to prepare low-cell-number fractions.

General study points: Reappearance after the booster was observed for most primary-vaccination clones (around 95% CD4, roughly 90% CD8). Repertoires sorted by FACS could include abundant clonotypes that are contaminants from the bulk population. By day 5 rather than day 15, the secondary response had peaked, though it was weaker.

One entry per CDR3 protein results from TCRdb running MiXCR on the 5' RACE reads. Of a few hundred thousand distinct CDR3 sequences listed, approximately 4% were seen once; the top ten hold roughly 25%. Details on this clonotype: Its antigen is undetermined.

Sample: PBMCs, taken 5 days after the yellow fever booster vaccination. The clonotype originates from a man between 18 and 35 years old who received the YFV17D yellow fever vaccine.

The CDR3 spells CASSTGQLITEAFF. The CDR3 nucleotides are TGCGCCAGCAGCACCGGACAGTTGATCACTGAAGCTTTCTTT. V gene TRBV5-1 combines with J gene TRBJ1-1; TRBD1 is a possible D gene (6 bases). Trimming stripped 4 bases from V and 4 bases from J, with 14 bases between. Germline values: CDR1 SGHRS, CDR2 YFSETQ. The CDR3 covers 14 residues.